Listed below are T cell receptor beta chains from one sample, sequenced in a study of persistence of HIV-infected CD4 T cells. Some clones are missing from TCRdb's copy, which holds only in-frame ones; the method was immunoSEQ multiplex PCR. The table lists over 15,000 clones, over 55% of them singletons. The antigens these receptors bind are not known. The sample here was CD4+ T cells sorted from PBMCs after roughly 18-hour stimulation, taken from a patient who received antiretroviral therapy. These receptors were taken from an adult woman with HIV who was CMV-seropositive. The CDR3 runs from the conserved cysteine through the conserved F or W. Each record gives: J gene, D gene, V gene, clone size, CDR3 protein, CDR3 DNA. A D gene is named only where the DNA matches it firmly. Clone size is stated in some rows and not others, as once, few, many or a class when expanded.

TRBJ2-7	.	TRBV21-1	.	CASSNRRQGLSYEQYF	TGTGCCAGCAGCAACCGACGACAGGGTCTCTCCTACGAGCAGTACTTC
TRBJ1-3	.	TRBV6-5	.	CASSHQGSGNTIYF	TGTGCCAGCAGTCATCAGGGCTCTGGAAACACCATATATTTT
TRBJ1-2	.	TRBV28	.	CASSLKPYRGYTF	TGTGCCAGCAGTCTAAAGCCATATAGGGGCTACACCTTC
TRBJ1-2	TRBD1	TRBV7-6	.	CASSPGQGYGYTF	TGTGCCAGCAGCCCGGGACAGGGCTATGGCTACACCTTC
TRBJ1-1	.	TRBV13	.	CASSLERNTEAFF	TGTGCCAGCAGCTTAGAGCGGAACACTGAAGCTTTCTTT
TRBJ1-1	.	TRBV6-5	.	CASRPPQGMNTEAFF	TGTGCCAGCAGGCCACCCCAGGGGATGAACACTGAAGCTTTCTTT
TRBJ1-6	.	TRBV20-1	.	CSASKATGDSPLHF	TGCAGTGCTAGTAAGGCGACGGGGGATTCACCCCTCCACTTT
TRBJ1-2	.	TRBV19	.	CASSPSQGIGGYTF	TGTGCCAGTAGTCCCTCACAGGGAATTGGTGGCTACACCTTC
TRBJ2-1	.	TRBV25-1	.	CASSAYNEQFF	TGTGCCAGCAGTGCTTACAATGAGCAGTTCTTC
TRBJ1-2	.	TRBV7-6	.	CASSPGINYGYTF	TGTGCCAGCAGCCCTGGGATTAACTATGGCTACACCTTC
TRBJ1-2	.	TRBV18	.	CASSTGQTYGYTF	TGTGCCAGCTCAACGGGACAAACATATGGCTACACCTTC
TRBJ2-4	.	TRBV5-1	medium-sized	CASSSLPSGPKNIQYF	TGCGCCAGCAGCTCCTTACCCTCGGGACCCAAAAACATTCAGTACTTC
TRBJ2-1	TRBD2	TRBV24-1	.	CATSAGFRDVREGNEQFF	TGTGCCACCAGTGCCGGTTTCAGGGATGTCAGGGAGGGGAATGAGCAGTTCTTC
TRBJ2-5	.	TRBV5-1	.	CASSQHQETQYF	TGCGCCAGCAGTCAGCACCAAGAGACCCAGTACTTC
TRBJ1-2	.	TRBV5-6	.	CASRAGMNFNYGYTF	TGTGCCAGCAGGGCAGGGATGAACTTTAACTATGGCTACACCTTC
TRBJ2-2	.	TRBV7-9	few	CASSHRTVAGGELFF	TGTGCCAGCAGCCATCGGACAGTTGCGGGCGGGGAGCTGTTTTTT
TRBJ1-6	.	TRBV27	.	CASRPLLGRGNSPLHF	TGTGCCAGCAGGCCACTCTTGGGACGAGGAAATTCACCCCTCCACTTT
TRBJ1-4	.	TRBV5-1	.	CASKSEGSANEKLFF	TGCGCCAGCAAGTCCGAGGGGTCGGCTAATGAAAAACTGTTTTTT
TRBJ2-5	.	TRBV9	.	CASSEQGRETQYF	TGTGCCAGCAGCGAACAGGGACGGGAGACCCAGTACTTC
TRBJ1-2	.	TRBV7-3	.	CASSLGPGEGYGYTF	TGTGCCAGCAGCTTAGGCCCAGGGGAAGGCTATGGCTACACCTTC
TRBJ2-2	.	TRBV5-6	few	CASSGGVISNTGELFF	TGTGCCAGCAGCGGCGGTGTAATCAGCAACACCGGGGAGCTGTTTTTT
TRBJ1-5	.	TRBV5-5	few	CASNPGRGVNQPQHF	TGTGCCAGCAACCCGGGCAGGGGCGTCAATCAGCCCCAGCATTTT
TRBJ1-3	.	TRBV19	.	CASTTELSGNTIYF	TGTGCCAGTACGACGGAGCTCTCTGGAAACACCATATATTTT
TRBJ1-3	TRBD1	TRBV3-1/TRBV3-2	.	CASRLLQGSSGNTIYF	TGTGCCAGCAGACTATTACAGGGGAGCTCTGGAAACACCATATATTTT
TRBJ1-6	.	TRBV5-8	.	CASSRLSPLHF	TGTGCCAGCAGTCGACTGTCACCCCTCCACTTT
TRBJ1-2	.	TRBV30	.	CAWRGFQGYTF	TGTGCCTGGAGGGGTTTTCAGGGCTACACCTTC
TRBJ1-2	.	TRBV6-1	few	CASSDRGFGGYTF	TGTGCCAGCAGTGACAGGGGTTTTGGCGGCTACACCTTC
TRBJ1-6	.	TRBV3-1/TRBV3-2	few	CATQGGESPLHF	TGTGCCACCCAAGGGGGGGAATCACCCCTCCACTTT
TRBJ1-2	TRBD1	TRBV6-6	.	CASSYFGTETNYGYTF	TGTGCCAGCAGTTACTTCGGGACAGAAACCAACTATGGCTACACCTTC
TRBJ2-1	.	TRBV2	.	CASTPEGTGLRNEQFF	TGTGCCAGCACCCCAGAGGGGACGGGACTCCGAAATGAGCAGTTCTTC
TRBJ1-6	.	TRBV13	few	CASSFGRAVALHF	TGTGCCAGCAGCTTCGGCAGGGCGGTCGCCCTCCACTTT
TRBJ1-1	.	TRBV30	.	CAWSGQREAFF	TGTGCCTGGAGTGGACAAAGAGAAGCTTTCTTT
TRBJ2-2	TRBD2	TRBV7-8	few	CASSLEGLAGGRATGELFF	TGTGCCAGCAGCTTAGAGGGACTAGCGGGGGGGCGTGCCACCGGGGAGCTGTTTTTT
TRBJ1-5	TRBD1	TRBV3-1/TRBV3-2	few	CASSPGTGYQPQHF	TGTGCCAGCAGCCCGGGGACAGGTTATCAGCCCCAGCATTTT
TRBJ1-6	TRBD1	TRBV7-9	.	CASSLHKGAESPLHF	TGTGCCAGCAGCTTACACAAGGGGGCGGAGTCACCCCTCCACTTT
TRBJ1-2	TRBD1	TRBV5-1	.	CASSYATGDGYTF	TGCGCCAGCAGCTACGCCACAGGGGATGGCTACACCTTC